Below are 16 T cell receptor beta chains sequenced from a single sample in a study of blood T cell repertoires in COVID-19 (dated by TCRdb to 2020 to 2022). The library was obtained by the immunoSEQ multiplex PCR assay. TCRdb carries this immuneACCESS record with in-frame sequences only. Its versions omit some clonotypes, under half of them owing to an unresolved V gene in the studies checked, with the rest unexplained. The table for this sample lists roughly 220,000 clones; just over 85% of them were counted only once. The ten largest make up 3.8% of the sample. The sample consisted of PBMCs or T cells enriched from blood (not recorded which). All receptors derive from a woman aged 40 to 50 with acute COVID-19.

This clone has a single count. The chain combines TRBV28 with TRBJ2-7, with 7 bases aligning to TRBD1. The J segment lost 1 base and the V segment lost 6 bases, leaving 6 bases of the junction unmatched. This CDR3 has 14 amino acids. CDR1 and CDR2 from the germline V gene are MDHEN and SYDVKM. As DNA, the CDR3 is TGTGCCAGCAGAAGACAGGGATCTTCCTACGAGCAGTACTTC. Translating it yields CASRRQGSSYEQYF.

V and J are TRBV11-2 and TRBJ2-7; 9 bases align to TRBD2. Germline V gene lookup returns CDR1 SGHAT and CDR2 FQNNGV. The CDR3 runs 16 residues. With 1 base clipped from V and 3 bases from J, the junction kept 7 bases outside the gene matches. CDR3 region: CASSLGSSGKDYEQYF. CDR3 coding DNA: TGTGCCAGCAGCTTAGGATCTAGCGGGAAGGACTACGAGCAGTACTTC. The whole variable domain, filled in from reference TRBV11-2 and TRBJ2-7, reads EAGVAQSPRYKIIEKRQSVAFWCNPISGHATLYWYQQILGQGPKLLIQFQNNGVVDDSQLPKDRFSAERLKGVDSTLKIQPAKLEDSAVYLCASSLGSSGKDYEQYFGPGTRLTVT.

This clone was seen a handful of times. This chain links TRBV2 with TRBJ2-7, with 10 bases matching TRBD1. Germline V gives CDR1 SNHLY, CDR2 FYNNEI. V lost 2 bases to trimming and J lost 3 bases; unmatched junction nucleotides: 13. CDR3 size: 18 residues. The CDR3 spells CASSERDRGYRTGYEQYF. Written as DNA, the CDR3 is TGTGCCAGCAGTGAACGGGACAGGGGTTACCGGACGGGCTACGAGCAGTACTTC.

V gene TRBV18 combines with J gene TRBJ1-1; D remains ambiguous. The CDR3 loop spans 15 amino acids. V was clipped by 0 bases and J by 4 bases, with 12 bases between them. The germline gives CDR1 KGHSH, CDR2 LQKENI. The CDR3 DNA reads as TGTGCCAGCTCACCACCGGTAGGGAGAACCACTGAAGCTTTCTTT. This codes for CASSPPVGRTTEAFF. Variable domain in full (rest from reference TRBV18 and TRBJ1-1): NAGVMQNPRHLVRRRGQEARLRCSPMKGHSHVYWYRQLPEEGLKFMVYLQKENIIDESGMPKERFSAEFPKEGPSILRIQQVVRGDSAAYFCASSPPVGRTTEAFFGQGTRLTVV.

This clone was observed a single time. The genes are TRBV19 and TRBJ1-1; D is possibly TRBD1 (6 bases). V lost 7 bases to trimming and J lost 1 base, with 16 bases between them. The CDR3 runs 15 residues. Germline V gene data show CDR1 as LNHDA and CDR2 as SQIVND (reference sequence). In DNA, the CDR3 is TGTGCCAGTACCCCTTGGCAGGGGACGAACACTGAAGCTTTCTTT. This gives the protein CASTPWQGTNTEAFF.

This clone was seen a single time. The rearrangement uses TRBV19 and TRBJ1-1; the D gene is possibly TRBD1 (6 bases). CDR1 is LNHDA and CDR2 is SQIVND in the germline V gene (reference sequence). Trimming removed 6 bases at V and 1 base at J, with 12 bases between. The CDR3 runs 14 residues. This chain's CDR3 is CASRGRTENTEAFF. CDR3 sequence (DNA): TGTGCCAGTAGGGGAAGGACAGAGAACACTGAAGCTTTCTTT.

The V and J genes are TRBV5-1 and TRBJ2-1; 8 nucleotides agree with TRBD2. CDR3 length: 15 amino acids. Germline trimming cut 2 bases from V and 2 bases from J; bases unmatched to any gene: 3. Germline V CDR1 and CDR2: SGHRS, YFSETQ. The CDR3 DNA follows: TGCGCCAGCAGCTTCTTAGCGGGAACCTACAATGAGCAGTTCTTC. It encodes CASSFLAGTYNEQFF. Full variable domain (missing parts from reference TRBV5-1 and TRBJ2-1): KAGVTQTPRYLIKTRGQQVTLSCSPISGHRSVSWYQQTPGQGLQFLFEYFSETQRNKGNFPGRFSGRQFSNSRSEMNVSTLELGDSALYLCASSFLAGTYNEQFFGPGTRLTVL.

This clone was seen only once. The chain has TRBV28 and TRBJ2-3, with 8 bases identical to TRBD2. The junction had 8 bases not matched to a gene; V was cut back by 5 bases and J by 7 bases. CDR1 and CDR2 (germline): MDHEN, SYDVKM. This CDR3 is built from 14 residues. In DNA, the CDR3 is TGTGCCAGCAGTACGGCGGGAGGCGGAAATACGCAGTATTTT. This codes for CASSTAGGGNTQYF.

The CDR3 DNA follows: TGTGCCAGCAGTGAATCGGGGAATTCACCCCTCCACTTT. It is translated as CASSESGNSPLHF. This chain connects TRBV2 to TRBJ1-6; D is undetermined. Germline V CDR1 and CDR2: SNHLY, FYNNEI. The CDR3 is made up of 13 amino acids. V lost 2 bases and J lost 7, with 6 bases in between. Complete variable domain (other parts from reference TRBV2 and TRBJ1-6): EPEVTQTPSHQVTQMGQEVILRCVPISNHLYFYWYRQILGQKVEFLVSFYNNEISEKSEIFDDQFSVERPDGSNFTLKIRSTKLEDSAMYFCASSESGNSPLHFGNGTRLTVT.

This sequence joins TRBV28 and TRBJ2-1, with D maybe TRBD2 (5 bases). V was clipped by 5 bases and J by 2 bases, with 13 bases between them. CDR1 and CDR2 (germline): MDHEN, SYDVKM. The CDR3 loop spans 15 amino acids. The CDR3 sequence: CASSHPSGTYNEQFF. CDR3 in DNA: TGTGCCAGCAGTCACCCCTCGGGAACCTACAATGAGCAGTTCTTC.

The table lists this clone with a count of one. This rearrangement joins TRBV5-1 to TRBJ2-5, with TRBD1 matching over 8 bases. After removal of 4 bases from V and 3 bases from J, the junction contained 5 bases not matched to a gene. The CDR3 sequence is 14 residues long. CDR1 is SGHRS and CDR2 is YFSETQ in the germline V gene. CDR3 DNA sequence: TGCGCCAGCAGCGCTACAGGGGGAGAAGAGACCCAGTACTTC. Residues: CASSATGGEETQYF.

The chain recombines TRBV6-5 with TRBJ2-1; 7 bases align to TRBD1. Germline V gene data show CDR1 as MNHEY and CDR2 as SVGAGI. This CDR3 contains 14 residues. V lost 5 bases, J lost 1 base, and 2 bases stayed unmatched. The CDR3 sequence: CASSTGQSYNEQFF. As DNA, the CDR3 is TGTGCCAGCAGTACGGGACAGTCCTACAATGAGCAGTTCTTC.

The chain joins TRBV7-2 to TRBJ2-7, with D perhaps TRBD1 (5 bases). Germline CDR1 SGHTA, CDR2 FQGNSA. V lost 7 bases to trimming and J lost 7 bases, with 32 bases between them. The CDR3 sequence is 18 residues long. The CDR3 spells CASTESSLTLAGQREQYF. CDR3 DNA sequence: TGTGCCAGCACCGAATCGTCCCTGACTTTGGCAGGGCAGAGAGAGCAGTACTTC. Complete variable domain (other parts from reference TRBV7-2 and TRBJ2-7): GAGVSQSPSNKVTEKGKDVELRCDPISGHTALYWYRQSLGQGLEFLIYFQGNSAPDKSGLPSDRFSAERTGGSVSTLTIQRTQQEDSAVYLCASTESSLTLAGQREQYFGPGTRLTVT.

This chain uses TRBV6-5 with TRBJ1-5; TRBD1 aligns across 7 bases. Germline V CDR1 and CDR2: MNHEY, SVGAGI. The CDR3 contains 15 residues. With 6 bases clipped from V and 0 bases from J, the junction kept 5 bases outside the gene matches. CDR3 DNA sequence: TGTGCCAGCAGGGGACAGAGGGGTAGCAATCAGCCCCAGCATTTT. It codes for CASRGQRGSNQPQHF.

V and J are TRBV27 and TRBJ2-1; 11 positions agree with TRBD2. J lost 10 bases, V lost 5 bases, and 13 bases had no gene match. This CDR3 spans 16 amino acids. CDR1 and CDR2 from the germline V gene are MNHEY and SMNVEV (reference sequence). The chain's CDR3 is CASSLGTSGPFGEQFF. The CDR3 DNA is TGTGCCAGCAGTCTGGGGACTAGCGGCCCTTTCGGCGAGCAGTTCTTC.

The chain recombines TRBV18 with TRBJ2-7, with 11 bases matching TRBD1. The junction had 3 bases not matched to a gene; V was cut back by 3 bases and J by 2 bases. Germline V gene data show CDR1 as KGHSH and CDR2 as LQKENI. The CDR3 totals 15 residues. CDR3 DNA: TGTGCCAGCTCACCTCCGGGACAGGGGGCCTACGAGCAGTACTTC. Encoded protein: CASSPPGQGAYEQYF.